This is a list of T cell receptor beta chains from one sample in a study of kidney transplant recipient with SARS-CoV-2 infection. TCRdb reanalysed the reads using MiXCR and keeps one entry per CDR3 protein. The sample consists of 200,000 to 250,000 distinct CDR3 sequences, 29% of them appearing once. Sequenced here: a blood sample, sampled at baseline and around day 110 from a kidney transplant recipient. The receptors originated from a male patient in his thirties who had COVID-19 and was a kidney transplant recipient. Some T cells may possibly be graft donor cells. Both conserved end residues are part of each CDR3. Each record gives: clone size, V gene, J gene, D gene, CDR3 protein, CDR3 DNA. D genes are given only for firm matches. A row's size may be missing; if present it is once, few, many or a size class.

size: few; V: TRBV20-1; J: TRBJ2-4; D: NA; CDR3: CSARGDTRRQYF; DNA: TGCAGTGCTAGGGGGGACACCCGCCGACAGTACTTC
size: many; V: TRBV28; J: TRBJ2-3; D: NA; CDR3: CASSLIAPDTQYF; DNA: TGTGCCAGCAGTTTAATCGCGCCCGATACGCAGTATTTT
size: NA; V: TRBV6-2/TRBV6-3; J: TRBJ1-5; D: NA; CDR3: CAGSYSAGYNQPQHF; DNA: TGTGCCGGCAGTTACTCAGCAGGGTACAATCAGCCCCAGCATTTT
size: many; V: TRBV6-5; J: TRBJ1-1; D: NA; CDR3: CASTKAGTVNTEAFF; DNA: TGTGCCAGCACCAAGGCCGGGACGGTGAACACTGAAGCTTTCTTT
size: many; V: TRBV3-1; J: TRBJ2-5; D: NA; CDR3: CASSAQNPISFSETQYF; DNA: TGTGCCAGCAGCGCACAGAATCCCATTTCTTTCTCTGAGACCCAGTACTTC
size: many; V: TRBV2; J: TRBJ2-3; D: NA; CDR3: CASRKLPGLRTDTQYF; DNA: TGTGCCAGCAGGAAACTCCCGGGACTCCGCACAGATACGCAGTATTTT
size: NA; V: TRBV5-6; J: TRBJ2-1; D: NA; CDR3: CASSSEGRKYNEQFF; DNA: TGTGCCAGCAGCTCGGAGGGCCGAAAATACAATGAGCAGTTCTTC
size: many; V: TRBV20-1; J: TRBJ2-7; D: NA; CDR3: CSARMGRALIYYEQYF; DNA: TGCAGTGCTAGAATGGGTAGAGCCTTGATTTACTACGAGCAGTACTTC
size: many; V: TRBV9; J: TRBJ1-3; D: NA; CDR3: CASSVLDSSGNTIYF; DNA: TGTGCCAGCAGCGTCCTGGACAGCTCTGGAAACACCATATATTTT
size: many; V: TRBV12-5; J: TRBJ1-2; D: NA; CDR3: CASGSALLQGKTYGYTF; DNA: TGTGCTAGTGGTAGCGCGCTTTTGCAGGGAAAGACCTATGGCTACACCTTC
size: many; V: TRBV7-9; J: TRBJ2-7; D: NA; CDR3: CASSLGVGYEQYF; DNA: TGTGCCAGCAGCTTAGGTGTTGGCTACGAGCAGTACTTC
size: many; V: TRBV7-2; J: TRBJ1-5; D: NA; CDR3: CASSTANQPQHF; DNA: TGTGCCAGCAGCACCGCAAACCAGCCCCAGCATTTT
size: many; V: TRBV20-1; J: TRBJ2-7; D: TRBD2; CDR3: CSAIGRLAGAGNEQYF; DNA: TGCAGTGCTATCGGGAGACTAGCGGGAGCGGGGAACGAGCAGTACTTC
size: few; V: TRBV11-3; J: TRBJ2-3; D: NA; CDR3: CASSLSSEADTQYF; DNA: TGTGCCAGCAGCTTATCTAGCGAGGCAGATACGCAGTATTTT
size: many; V: TRBV25-1; J: TRBJ1-1; D: NA; CDR3: CASSDYGGTTEAFF; DNA: TGTGCCAGCAGTGATTATGGGGGGACCACTGAAGCTTTCTTT
size: few; V: TRBV20-1; J: TRBJ2-7; D: TRBD2; CDR3: CSAPGTSGTSSYEQYF; DNA: TGCAGTGCTCCCGGGACTAGCGGGACCAGCTCCTACGAGCAGTACTTC
size: medium-sized; V: TRBV13; J: TRBJ2-7; D: TRBD2; CDR3: CASSFGSGGGYYEQYF; DNA: TGTGCCAGCAGCTTTGGGTCGGGAGGGGGGTACTACGAGCAGTACTTC
size: many; V: TRBV13; J: TRBJ2-7; D: TRBD2; CDR3: CASSLGSGGISYEQYF; DNA: TGTGCCAGCAGCTTAGGGAGCGGGGGAATCTCCTACGAGCAGTACTTC
size: many; V: TRBV5-6; J: TRBJ1-2; D: NA; CDR3: CASCIDNSRKTYGYTF; DNA: TGTGCCAGCTGTATCGACAATAGTCGAAAGACCTATGGCTACACCTTC
size: many; V: TRBV1; J: TRBJ1-4; D: NA; CDR3: CTRATPLSGTKAEKLFF; DNA: TGCACCAGGGCAACTCCCTTGTCTGGGACAAAAGCCGAAAAACTGTTTTTT
size: few; V: TRBV7-2; J: TRBJ2-2; D: TRBD1; CDR3: CASSFPRDRGNTGELFF; DNA: TGTGCCAGCAGCTTCCCGCGGGACAGGGGTAACACCGGGGAGCTGTTTTTT
size: many; V: TRBV3-1; J: TRBJ2-1; D: TRBD2; CDR3: CASSQEIASGGAQFF; DNA: TGTGCCAGCAGCCAAGAAATCGCTAGCGGGGGGGCTCAGTTCTTC
size: many; V: TRBV30; J: TRBJ1-2; D: TRBD1; CDR3: CAWRRTGREYGYTF; DNA: TGTGCCTGGAGGAGGACAGGCCGGGAATATGGCTACACCTTC
size: many; V: TRBV5-6; J: TRBJ1-2; D: NA; CDR3: CASGRYNSRKTYGYTF; DNA: TGTGCCAGCGGTCGGTACAATAGTCGAAAGACCTATGGCTACACCTTC
size: NA; V: TRBV20-1; J: TRBJ1-2; D: NA; CDR3: CSTIITKNYGYTF; DNA: TGCAGTACCATTATAACCAAAAACTATGGCTACACCTTC
size: many; V: TRBV6-5; J: TRBJ1-2; D: NA; CDR3: CASSICKECRKTYGYTF; DNA: TGTGCCAGCAGTATCTGTAAGGAATGTAGAAAGACCTATGGCTACACCTTC